This TCR beta chain was profiled in a study of blood T cell repertoires in COVID-19. Study details: The samples span acute and convalescent COVID-19 from the United States, Italy and Spain.

The ends were cut back, 4 bases at V and 4 bases at J, with 14 bases in the middle. Germline CDR1 SGHRS, CDR2 YFSETQ. This CDR3 comprises 14 residues. Profiling relied on immunoSEQ multiplex PCR, and the TCRdb table lists in-frame clones only, not all of them. The sample holds over 200,000 clones, about 80% seen once. The sequenced material came from peripheral blood. The receptor was derived from a woman of 80 years or more with COVID-19, enrolled during active disease. The chain recombines TRBV5-1 with TRBJ2-5; no definite D call. DNA for the CDR3: TGCGCCAGCAGCGTATTGACACAAGGAGAGACCCAGTACTTC. Translated, it gives CASSVLTQGETQYF.